This T cell receptor beta chain was obtained from a study of T cell responses to AZD1222 COVID-19 vaccine. Findings of the study overall: Spike-wide coverage was observed for vaccine-associated CD4 TCRs, with dominant responses at 160-218 and 743-854. In a largely white British group with more females than males, clonal diversity was possibly underestimated. Epitopes outside B.1.351 and B.1.1.7 mutated regions reportedly drew nearly half of spike TCRs.

Here immunoSEQ multiplex PCR was the method, and the copy in TCRdb shows in-frame clones only, minus some. The sample yields around 97,000 clones, 80% to 90% seen once. Germline CDR1 is MDHEN and CDR2 is SYDVKM. The CDR3 sequence is 14 residues long. V lost 6 bases to trimming and J lost 6 bases; unmatched junction nucleotides: 9. This clone was counted only a few times. The antigen is unknown. This receptor was identified in an adult in good health. Sequenced here: peripheral blood, sampled on day 0 of AZD1222 vaccination. This chain uses TRBV28 with TRBJ1-2; 8 bases line up with TRBD1. The CDR3 loop reads CASSTQGAFNGYTF. The CDR3 region has the DNA TGTGCCAGCAGCACTCAGGGGGCGTTTAATGGCTACACCTTC.